This T cell receptor (beta chain) was retrieved from a study of brain metastases from non-small cell lung cancer. Study-wide results and caveats: Fewer infiltrating T cells were found in brain metastases than primaries. Metastases had sparse T cells but largely shared repertoires with primaries. In about 60% of brain metastases, T-cell clones were expanded compared with matched primary tumors.

As regards this clone: Its antigen is still unknown.

Generated by immunoSEQ multiplex PCR, the TCRdb table keeps only in-frame clones and is missing some. This table has 15,000 or so clones, around 86% appearing once. CDR1 is SGHNT and CDR2 is YENEEA in the germline V gene. The CDR3 loop spans 13 amino acids. The V end lost 5 bases, the J end lost 5 bases, and 13 bases lay between the germline ends. The clonotype originates from a donor aged 40 or over with non-small cell lung cancer. The chain is built from TRBV11-3 and TRBJ2-7; TRBD2 is a possible D gene (6 bases). The sequenced sample consisted of primary lung tumor tissue. CDR3 protein: CASSPRGGHEQYF. The CDR3 DNA sequence: TGTGCCAGCAGCCCGAGGGGAGGTCACGAGCAGTACTTC.